Listed here are 20 T cell receptor beta chains from one sample, sequenced in a study of shared clonotypes between healthy human individuals. Produced via immunoSEQ multiplex PCR; TCRdb's table is partial and in-frame only. Among roughly 2.1 million clones listed, approximately 94% were seen once. Only CD45RO-negative cells positively selected for CCR7 counted as naive CD8 cells, so terminally differentiated effector memory CD45RA+ cells were excluded. The sequencing sample was made of naive CD8+ T cells from PBMCs. The receptor set was obtained from a man in his late teens or twenties in good health. Some clones in this sample may be carry-over from other donors' samples.

J is TRBJ2-1 and V is TRBV7-6, with a tentative D call TRBD2 (5 bases). The CDR3 has 14 residues. Germline lookup yields CDR1 SGHVS and CDR2 FNYEAQ. V shed 3 bases and J shed 8 bases, with 14 bases lying between them. As DNA, the CDR3 is TGTGCCAGCAGCTTTTTTGCCGGGGTGGATGAGCAGTTCTTC. Encoded protein: CASSFFAGVDEQFF.

The chain carries TRBV10-3 and TRBJ1-2; 8 nucleotides align to TRBD1. This CDR3 contains 15 residues. In germline, CDR1 is ENHRY, CDR2 SYGVKD. V gave up 6 bases and J gave up 1 base; unmatched junction bases: 7. Here the CDR3 DNA reads TGTGCCATCAGCGATGACAGGGGTAGTAACTATGGCTACACCTTC. This encodes CAISDDRGSNYGYTF.

The V call is TRBV14, the J call TRBJ2-7; D is uncertain. CDR3 length equals 13 residues. V was shortened by 2 bases and J by 4 bases, with 9 bases between the two germline ends. Looked up from germline, CDR1 is SGHDN and CDR2 is FVKESK. The CDR3 DNA is TGTGCCAGCAGCCAATTAAAGGGTTACGAGCAGTACTTC. This sequence encodes CASSQLKGYEQYF.

The J gene is TRBJ2-7, the V gene TRBV4-1; a weak D match, TRBD1 (6 bases). The V gene lost 4 bases and the J gene lost 2 bases, with 24 bases spanning the gap. CDR3 length equals 18 residues. The germline gives CDR1 MGHRA, CDR2 YSYEKL. The CDR3 nucleotides are TGCGCCAGCAGCCCCAAGAGCCTAAGGAACTGGGGGCCCTACGAGCAGTACTTC. This sequence encodes CASSPKSLRNWGPYEQYF.

The V call is TRBV29-1, the J call TRBJ2-1; D is undetermined. The V gene lost 4 bases and the J gene lost 5 bases, with 12 bases spanning the gap. This CDR3 has 13 amino acids. CDR1 and CDR2 (germline): SQVTM, ANQGSEA. CDR3 loop: CSVVGPNDNEQFF. CDR3 coding DNA: TGCAGCGTTGTAGGACCGAATGACAATGAGCAGTTCTTC.

This clone has just one count. This rearrangement joins TRBV4-2 to TRBJ2-3, with TRBD1 matching 9 bases. This CDR3 is 16 amino acids long. V dropped 1 base and J dropped 1; count of bases not matched to a gene: 3. The germline V gene has CDR1 LGHNA and CDR2 YNFKEQ. The CDR3 is CASSQVGQGGTDTQYF. In nucleotides, the CDR3 is TGTGCCAGCAGCCAAGTGGGACAGGGAGGCACAGATACGCAGTATTTT.

CDR3 residues: CASSLEKNIQYF. The CDR3 bases are TGTGCCAGCAGCTTAGAAAAAAACATTCAGTACTTC. The V gene is TRBV11-2, the J gene TRBJ2-4; D is unclear. This CDR3 comprises 12 residues. From germline, CDR1 is SGHAT and CDR2 FQNNGV. Trimming stripped 0 bases from V and 4 bases from J, with 1 base between.

The V gene is TRBV13, the J gene TRBJ1-4, with TRBD1 identical over 11 bases. Looked up from germline, CDR1 is PRHDT and CDR2 is FYEKMQ (reference sequence). The V and J ends lost 4 bases and 7 bases, in that order; junction bases with no gene match: 8. The CDR3 consists of 16 residues. CDR3 sequence: CASSSSGTGGSEKLFF. CDR3 in DNA: TGTGCCAGCAGCTCTTCCGGGACAGGGGGTAGTGAAAAACTGTTTTTT.

CDR3 coding DNA: TGTGCCGCAGGGGTCCCCTACGAGCAGTACTTC. Translated: CAAGVPYEQYF. This chain joins TRBV27 and TRBJ2-7, with TRBD1 as a possible D gene (6 bases). The V and J ends lost 11 bases and 2 bases respectively, with 10 bases between them. CDR1 is MNHEY, CDR2 SMNVEV, per germline (reference sequence). The CDR3 is made up of 11 amino acids.

The chain joins TRBV9 to TRBJ1-3; D is unresolved. Germline-derived CDR1 and CDR2 are SGDLS and YYNGEE. Trimming left V 4 bases short and J 2 bases short, with 7 bases between. The CDR3 contains 13 residues. The CDR3, as DNA: TGTGCCAGCAGCCCCGGCCCTGGAAACACCATATATTTT. Protein sequence: CASSPGPGNTIYF.

CDR3 nucleotides: TGCAGCGTTGAAGGGACTAGCGGGAGAATCGGGACAGATACGCAGTATTTT. Translated: CSVEGTSGRIGTDTQYF. The chain recombines TRBV29-1 with TRBJ2-3; 13 bases fit TRBD2. V trimming: 1 base; J trimming: 3 bases; junction bases outside the gene matches: 7. Germline V lookup: CDR1 SQVTM, CDR2 ANQGSEA. The CDR3 runs 17 residues.

This clone was observed once. The chain carries TRBV27 and TRBJ1-2, with 12 bases matching TRBD1. Per germline, CDR1 MNHEY and CDR2 SMNVEV (reference sequence). The CDR3 is 16 residues long. With 8 bases clipped from V and 4 bases from J, the junction kept 11 bases outside the gene matches. The CDR3 DNA sequence: TGTGCCAGCCTGGGGGACAGGGGGCCTCGGGGCTATGGCTACACCTTC. Residues: CASLGDRGPRGYGYTF.

The rearrangement links TRBV9 to TRBJ1-2; 7 bases match TRBD1. CDR1 is SGDLS, CDR2 YYNGEE, per germline. There are 13 residues in the CDR3. The J segment lost 6 bases and the V segment lost 2 bases, leaving 4 bases of the junction unmatched. CDR3 sequence (DNA): TGTGCCAGCAGCGTTGGGACAGCAGATGGCTACACCTTC. It codes for CASSVGTADGYTF.

The chain is built from TRBV9 and TRBJ2-5; 8 bases fit TRBD1. With V trimmed by 4 bases and J by 5 bases, 10 bases remained unmatched. The CDR3 has 15 residues. The germline V gene has CDR1 SGDLS and CDR2 YYNGEE. The CDR3: CASSPWTGQRETQYF. The CDR3 coding sequence is TGTGCCAGCAGCCCCTGGACAGGGCAACGGGAGACCCAGTACTTC.

The genes are TRBV5-4 and TRBJ2-2; the match to TRBD2 covers 8 bases. Germline assignment: CDR1 SGHNT and CDR2 YYREEE (reference sequence). The length of the CDR3 is 17 residues. Losses at the gene ends were 6 bases for V and 1 base for J; bases not matched to a gene: 11. CDR3 in amino acids: CASNLPGAGGNTGELFF. In nucleotides, the CDR3 is TGTGCCAGCAACCTTCCCGGGGCGGGAGGGAACACCGGGGAGCTGTTTTTT.

The chain combines TRBV10-1 with TRBJ2-7, with D possibly matching TRBD2 (5 bases). CDR3 length equals 15 residues. The germline V and J ends were trimmed by 4 bases and 4 bases, with 17 bases remaining between them. The germline CDR1 and CDR2 sequences are WNHNN and SYGVQD (reference sequence). Here the CDR3 DNA reads TGCGCCAGCAGTGCTTCCCGGGGTCCTTTGTACGAGCAGTACTTC. Its protein product is CASSASRGPLYEQYF.

This chain links TRBV15 with TRBJ1-3; unclear D gene. CDR3 length: 15 amino acids. The germline V gene has CDR1 LNHNV and CDR2 YYDKDF (reference sequence). V was pared by 0 bases and J by 2 bases, with 8 bases between. DNA for the CDR3: TGTGCCACCAGCAGAGAGGGCGGGGCTGGAAACACCATATATTTT. It codes for CATSREGGAGNTIYF.

This chain links TRBV28 with TRBJ2-7, with 8 positions matching TRBD1. V gave up 5 bases and J gave up 2 bases; unmatched junction bases: 8. The CDR3 covers 15 residues. From germline, CDR1 is MDHEN and CDR2 SYDVKM. The CDR3 loop is CASSPHRGAAYEQYF. Here the CDR3 DNA reads TGTGCCAGCAGTCCTCACAGGGGGGCTGCCTACGAGCAGTACTTC.

V and J are TRBV1 and TRBJ2-7; TRBD2 is taken as the D call from the table, unchecked against the DNA. TRBV1 is described as a pseudogene. CDR3 size: 19 residues. The CDR3 DNA sequence: TGCACCAGCAGCCAAGCACTAGCGGGAGGGTTCAATCCCCTCTACGAGCAGTACTTC. Translation: CTSSQALAGGFNPLYEQYF.

With respect to this clone: The sample contains more than one DNA sequence encoding this CDR3. The chain recombines TRBV9 with TRBJ1-2, with D perhaps matching TRBD1 (5 bases). The CDR3 contains 14 residues. Germline lookup yields CDR1 SGDLS and CDR2 YYNGEE. The ends were cut back, 1 base at V and 2 bases at J, with 9 bases in the middle. The chain's CDR3 is CASSVSGGNYGYTF. The CDR3 nucleotides read TGTGCCAGCAGCGTATCCGGGGGAAACTATGGCTACACCTTC.